This note documents a single T cell receptor beta chain sequence. Its antigen is unknown. With a much larger clone just one base away, this may be a read error. Patients were excluded for uncontrolled infection, other autoimmune disease, pregnancy or lactation. From RNA transcripts, TCR beta CDR3 regions were amplified. The TCR CDR3 was amplified in a first-round RT-PCR using the HTBI primer set. Each CDR3 protein gets one entry after TCRdb re-called the multiplex PCR reads with MiXCR. The sample lists 500,000 to 700,000 distinct CDR3 sequences, roughly 17% occurring once. The data stem from a study of T cells in Graves' hyperthyroidism and ophthalmopathy. Broader study findings: Appearing also in blood were most of the thyroid clonotypes expanded above 0.001.

The germline V and J ends were trimmed by 2 bases and 4 bases, with 17 bases remaining between them. There are 15 residues in the CDR3. The germline gives CDR1 GTSNPN, CDR2 SVGIG (reference sequence). The TCR was taken from a woman aged 18-29 years with Graves' hyperthyroidism. Sequencing was carried out using blood. V is TRBV30 and J is TRBJ1-1; no firm D call. The CDR3, as DNA: TGTGCCTGGAGTACTTCCCCAGCTAGGAGCACTGAAGCTTTCTTT. Amino acid sequence: CAWSTSPARSTEAFF.